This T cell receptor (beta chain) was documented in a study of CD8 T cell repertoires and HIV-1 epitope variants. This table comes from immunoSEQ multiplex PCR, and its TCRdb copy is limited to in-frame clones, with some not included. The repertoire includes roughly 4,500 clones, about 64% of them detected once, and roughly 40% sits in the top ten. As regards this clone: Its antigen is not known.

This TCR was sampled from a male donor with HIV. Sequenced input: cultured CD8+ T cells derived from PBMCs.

The CDR3 DNA follows: TGTGCCAGCAGCTCGGGCTGGTCCAATGAGCAGTTCTTC. Translated: CASSSGWSNEQFF. V is TRBV6-5 and J is TRBJ2-1; D gene unclear. V lost 6 bases and J lost 6, with 12 bases in between. CDR1 is MNHEY, CDR2 SVGAGI, per germline. This CDR3 has 13 amino acids.